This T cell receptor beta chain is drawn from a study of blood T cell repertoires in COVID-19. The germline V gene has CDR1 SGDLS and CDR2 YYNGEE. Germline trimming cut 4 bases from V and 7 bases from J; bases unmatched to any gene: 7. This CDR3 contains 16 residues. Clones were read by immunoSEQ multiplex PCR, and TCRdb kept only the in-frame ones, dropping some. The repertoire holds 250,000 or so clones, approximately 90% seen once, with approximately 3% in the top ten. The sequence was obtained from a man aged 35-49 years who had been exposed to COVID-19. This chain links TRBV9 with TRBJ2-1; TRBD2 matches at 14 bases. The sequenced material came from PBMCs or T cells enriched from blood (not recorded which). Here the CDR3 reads CASSLGTSGSGNEQFF. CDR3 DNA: TGTGCCAGCAGCCTAGGGACTAGCGGGAGCGGGAATGAGCAGTTCTTC.